Listed below are T cell receptor beta chains from one sample, sequenced in a study of regulatory dendritic cells for organ transplantation. The assay was immunoSEQ multiplex PCR, and TCRdb's table has in-frame clones only and misses some. Among about 34,000 clones listed, about 89% were seen once. Sequencing was done on a sample of naive CD4+ T cells from blood. All receptors come from a human donor in good health. Both conserved end residues are part of each CDR3. D genes are given only for firm matches. Size values are once, few and many counts, or a class for expanded clones, and some rows have none.

J | length | size | V | D | DNA | CDR3
TRBJ1-6 | 15 | - | TRBV12-5 | TRBD1 | TGTGCTAGTGGTCCGGGACAGGGCTTGGGCTCACCCCTCCACTTT | CASGPGQGLGSPLHF
TRBJ2-2 | 13 | - | TRBV4-1 | - | TGCGCCAGCAGCCCATCAGGATCCGGGGAGCTGTTTTTT | CASSPSGSGELFF
TRBJ1-1 | 14 | - | TRBV11-1 | TRBD1 | TGTGCCAGCAGTGCAGGGGGCTCGGACACTGAAGCTTTCTTT | CASSAGGSDTEAFF
TRBJ2-1 | 13 | - | TRBV4-2 | - | TGTGCCAGCAGCCAAGACGGAGACAATGAGCAGTTCTTC | CASSQDGDNEQFF
TRBJ2-2 | 14 | - | TRBV7-9 | - | TGTGCCAGCATCCAAAACTGGAACACCGGGGAGCTGTTTTTT | CASIQNWNTGELFF
TRBJ1-4 | 13 | - | TRBV10-2 | - | TGCGCCAGCGGGGAGGGAACTAATGAAAAACTGTTTTTT | CASGEGTNEKLFF
TRBJ2-7 | 12 | - | TRBV7-9 | TRBD1 | TGTGCCAGCAGCTCAGGACAGGGCGAGCAGTACTTC | CASSSGQGEQYF
TRBJ1-1 | 14 | - | TRBV6-6 | - | TGTGCCAGCAGTTCTCTCAGACGAAGCACTGAAGCTTTCTTT | CASSSLRRSTEAFF
TRBJ2-3 | 14 | - | TRBV6-5 | - | TGTGCCAGCAGTTACGCAGGGGGCACAGATACGCAGTATTTT | CASSYAGGTDTQYF
TRBJ2-1 | 12 | - | TRBV4-3 | - | TGCGCCAGCAGCGGTCTCCACAATGAGCAGTTCTTC | CASSGLHNEQFF
TRBJ1-6 | 15 | - | TRBV9 | - | TGTGCCAGCAGCCCCACCCCACGGTTTGATTCACCCCTCCACTTT | CASSPTPRFDSPLHF
TRBJ2-3 | 14 | - | TRBV7-8 | - | TGTGCCAGCACGCTATGGGGGGACACAGATACGCAGTATTTT | CASTLWGDTDTQYF
TRBJ2-2 | 16 | - | TRBV19 | TRBD2 | TGTGCCAGTAGTATGGGGACTAGCGGTTACACCGGGGAGCTGTTTTTT | CASSMGTSGYTGELFF
TRBJ1-3 | 14 | - | TRBV30 | - | TGTGCCTGGAAGGGTCTGGCCTCTGGGGACACCATATATTTT | CAWKGLASGDTIYF
TRBJ2-1 | 13 | - | TRBV7-9 | - | TGTGCCAGCAGACATAGACTAGTCAGTGAGCAGTTCTTC | CASRHRLVSEQFF
TRBJ1-2 | 17 | - | TRBV21-1 | - | TGTGCCAGCAGCAAAGTACAGGGCCCAGAAAGGAACTATGGCTACACCTTC | CASSKVQGPERNYGYTF
TRBJ2-5 | 11 | - | TRBV7-6 | - | TGTGCCAGCAGTTCACGAGAGACCCAGTACTTC | CASSSRETQYF
TRBJ2-3 | 13 | - | TRBV6-4 | - | TGTGCCAGCAGTAGAGGGAGCACAGATACGCAGTATTTT | CASSRGSTDTQYF
TRBJ2-3 | 16 | once | TRBV9 | TRBD1 | TGTGCCAGCAGCGTAGTACCAGGGGGCGGGACAGATACGCAGTATTTT | CASSVVPGGGTDTQYF
TRBJ2-3 | 12 | - | TRBV9 | - | TGTGCCAGCAGCGTAGCAGGAGATACGCAGTATTTT | CASSVAGDTQYF
TRBJ2-1 | 13 | - | TRBV7-9 | - | TGTGCCAGCAGCCCCTTAGGGAACAATGAGCAGTTCTTC | CASSPLGNNEQFF
TRBJ2-3 | 15 | - | TRBV14 | TRBD1 | TGTGCCAGCAGCCGTCGGACAGGGGGCACAGATACGCAGTATTTT | CASSRRTGGTDTQYF
TRBJ2-7 | 13 | - | TRBV7-6 | TRBD1 | TGTGCCAGCAGCGATCAACAGGGGGACGAGCAGTACTTC | CASSDQQGDEQYF
TRBJ1-6 | 16 | - | TRBV10-3 | - | TGTGCCACGAGACCCTTATTAGGTACCTATAATTCACCCCTCCACTTT | CATRPLLGTYNSPLHF
TRBJ2-1 | 16 | - | TRBV11-2 | - | TGTGCCAGCAGCTTAGATGAAAGGCTTAGCGGCGGCCCGCAGTTCTTC | CASSLDERLSGGPQFF
TRBJ2-7 | 11 | - | TRBV19 | - | TGTGCCTGCGGGCCTCGCTACGAGCAGTACTTC | CACGPRYEQYF
TRBJ2-5 | 14 | - | TRBV2 | - | TGTGCCAGCAGTGGAGGGAGGGGGCAAGAGACCCAGTACTTC | CASSGGRGQETQYF
TRBJ2-2 | 14 | - | TRBV10-3 | TRBD1 | TGTGCCATCAGACAGGGGTCGGGCACCGGGGAGCTGTTTTTT | CAIRQGSGTGELFF
TRBJ2-5 | 17 | - | TRBV7-8 | TRBD2 | TGTGCCAGCAGCTTCCGGCTAGCGGGGGGGTTTGACGAGACCCAGTACTTC | CASSFRLAGGFDETQYF
TRBJ2-1 | 19 | - | TRBV4-3 | TRBD2 | TGCGCCAGCAGCTTGCGACTAGCTAGGGAAAATCCAACCTACAATGAGCAGTTCTTC | CASSLRLARENPTYNEQFF
TRBJ2-3 | 14 | - | TRBV5-4 | - | TGTGCCAGCAGCTCCCGACGCGCCACAGATACGCAGTATTTT | CASSSRRATDTQYF
TRBJ1-1 | 13 | - | TRBV14 | - | TGTGCCAGCAGCCAAGATCAGAGGACTGAAGCTTTCTTT | CASSQDQRTEAFF
TRBJ2-7 | 10 | - | TRBV30 | - | TGTGCCTGGGGGAACTACGAGCAGTACTTC | CAWGNYEQYF
TRBJ1-1 | 14 | once | TRBV5-4 | - | TGTGCCAGCAGCTTGGTGGGCGGCGTTTCTGAAGCTTTCTTT | CASSLVGGVSEAFF
TRBJ2-1 | 15 | - | TRBV6-6 | - | TGTGCCAGCATTAATGGGCAGTTCCCCTACAATGAGCAGTTCTTC | CASINGQFPYNEQFF
TRBJ2-7 | 13 | - | TRBV6-5 | TRBD2 | TGTGCCAGCACGGGACTAGCGGCTAATCGGCAGTACTTC | CASTGLAANRQYF
TRBJ2-7 | 18 | - | TRBV5-6 | - | TGTGCCAGCAGCTTGGCCAGGGTTCGAACAGTTAGGCCCTACGAGCAGTACTTC | CASSLARVRTVRPYEQYF
TRBJ1-5 | 15 | - | TRBV6-1 | - | TGTGCCAGCAGCAAAAGAACCCCCAGCGATCAGCCCCAGCATTTT | CASSKRTPSDQPQHF
TRBJ2-1 | 16 | - | TRBV18 | - | TGTGCCAGCTCATCAATAGCCCTAATGTCCTACAATGAGCAGTTCTTC | CASSSIALMSYNEQFF
TRBJ2-3 | 17 | - | TRBV30 | TRBD2 | TGTGCCTGGAGTGCTCCCTGGACTAGCGGGGGGCCCAATACGCAGTATTTT | CAWSAPWTSGGPNTQYF
TRBJ1-5 | 15 | - | TRBV28 | - | TGTGCCAGCAATAAGATGAACGGAATTTATCAGCCCCAGCATTTT | CASNKMNGIYQPQHF
TRBJ1-2 | 15 | - | TRBV4-1 | - | TGCGCCAGCAGCCAACCGACAGGCCGGGACTATGGCTACACCTTC | CASSQPTGRDYGYTF
TRBJ2-2 | 17 | - | TRBV7-9 | TRBD1 | TGTGCCAGCAGCTTACTCCTGACAGGGGAGAACACCGGGGAGCTGTTTTTT | CASSLLLTGENTGELFF
TRBJ2-4 | 18 | - | TRBV18 | TRBD2 | TGTGCCAGCTACCCGGGACTAGCGGGATCGGAGGTGAAAAACATTCAGTACTTC | CASYPGLAGSEVKNIQYF